This T cell receptor beta chain was sequenced for a study of blood T cell repertoires in COVID-19. Sequenced by immunoSEQ multiplex PCR; TCRdb stores in-frame clones only, minus some. The table has roughly 200,000 clones, roughly 84% seen once; the top ten hold around 20%. V lost 5 bases to trimming and J lost 4 bases, with 14 bases between them. Germline V gene data show CDR1 as LNHDA and CDR2 as SQIVND (reference sequence). CDR3 length equals 14 residues. What was sequenced was peripheral blood. The gene calls are TRBV19 and TRBJ1-1, with a weak D call TRBD1 (6 bases). This sequence originates from a human donor in a cohort sampled during active COVID-19. The DNA of the CDR3 is TGTGCCAGTAGTCAGCAGGGGCGGATCACTGAAGCTTTCTTT. Translated: CASSQQGRITEAFF.